This entry lists 11 T cell receptor beta chains sequenced from one sample in a study of blood T cell repertoires in COVID-19. Data came from immunoSEQ multiplex PCR; TCRdb stores just in-frame clones and leaves some out. The sample lists some 95,000 clones; 70% to 80% were seen once. Sequencing input: peripheral blood. The origin of the receptors is a man aged 70 or older with acute or convalescent COVID-19.

The chain links TRBV18 to TRBJ2-7, with 10 bases that match TRBD1. CDR1 and CDR2 (germline): KGHSH, LQKENI. This CDR3 is built from 16 residues. The trim removed 3 bases at V and 3 bases at J, leaving 8 bases unmatched. CDR3 coding DNA: TGTGCCAGCTCACCTATCCCGGGACAGGGGCACTACGAGCAGTACTTC. It specifies CASSPIPGQGHYEQYF. Together with reference TRBV18 and TRBJ2-7, the CDR3 gives the full variable domain: NAGVMQNPRHLVRRRGQEARLRCSPMKGHSHVYWYRQLPEEGLKFMVYLQKENIIDESGMPKERFSAEFPKEGPSILRIQQVVRGDSAAYFCASSPIPGQGHYEQYFGPGTRLTVT.

The CDR3 nucleotides read TGTGCCAGCAGCGCAGGGAAAGGGCAGCCCCAGCATTTT. It encodes CASSAGKGQPQHF. The chain links TRBV6-5 to TRBJ1-5, with D perhaps matching TRBD1 (5 bases). V lost 6 bases to trimming and J lost 7 bases, with 13 bases between them. There are 13 residues in the CDR3. Germline CDR1 MNHEY, CDR2 SVGAGI.

As concerns this clone: Other DNA sequences within the sample encode an identical CDR3. The chain recombines TRBV6-1 with TRBJ1-3, with D tentatively TRBD1 (6 bases). V was pared by 0 bases and J by 0 bases, with 12 bases between. The CDR3 is made up of 17 amino acids. The germline V gene encodes CDR1 MNHNS and CDR2 SASEGT. The CDR3 reads CASSEAHGGSSGNTIYF. CDR3 nucleotide sequence: TGTGCCAGCAGTGAAGCGCATGGGGGCAGCTCTGGAAACACCATATATTTT.

The J gene is TRBJ2-7, the V gene TRBV19; the D gene is possibly TRBD1 (6 bases). Germline values: CDR1 LNHDA, CDR2 SQIVND (reference sequence). The ends were cut back, 5 bases at V and 0 bases at J, with 14 bases in the middle. The CDR3 has 15 residues. The CDR3 is CASSVSDRYSYEQYF. The CDR3 DNA follows: TGTGCCAGTAGTGTCTCGGACAGATACTCCTACGAGCAGTACTTC.

The chain uses TRBV29-1 and TRBJ1-1; the match to TRBD1 covers 7 bases. The germline gives CDR1 SQVTM, CDR2 ANQGSEA. The CDR3 totals 14 residues. Trimming cost V 6 bases and J 1 base; bases outside gene matches: 8. In nucleotides, the CDR3 is TGCAGCGTGAAGACAGGGACGGGGAACACTGAAGCTTTCTTT. It is translated as CSVKTGTGNTEAFF. Full variable domain (rest looked up from reference TRBV29-1 and TRBJ1-1): SAVISQKPSRDICQRGTSLTIQCQVDSQVTMMFWYRQQPGQSLTLIATANQGSEATYESGFVIDKFPISRPNLTFSTLTVSNMSPEDSSIYLCSVKTGTGNTEAFFGQGTRLTVV.

The gene calls are TRBV28 and TRBJ1-6; D is undetermined. V gave up 3 bases and J gave up 1 base, with 4 bases separating them. The V gene's germline CDR1 is MDHEN and CDR2 SYDVKM. This CDR3 is built from 14 residues. The CDR3 bases are TGTGCCAGCAGTTTTTATTCCTATAATTCACCCCTCCACTTT. The encoded protein is CASSFYSYNSPLHF.

The chain uses TRBV28 and TRBJ1-1; D is possibly TRBD1 (6 bases). CDR3 length: 14 amino acids. V lost 6 bases and J 2 bases, leaving 13 bases between the germline ends. Looked up from germline, CDR1 is MDHEN and CDR2 is SYDVKM. The CDR3 spells CASRRGLENTEAFF. The CDR3 coding sequence is TGTGCCAGCAGGAGGGGGTTAGAAAACACTGAAGCTTTCTTT.

This clone was picked up a small number of times. The chain couples TRBV7-8 to TRBJ1-5; D is undetermined. The CDR3 is 14 amino acids. Germline-derived CDR1 and CDR2 are SGHVS and FQNEAQ. Trimming shortened V by 5 bases and J by 9 bases, and 17 bases separated the two germline ends. The CDR3 bases are TGTGCCAGCAGCGCGGGCCGCGATCGGGGGCCCCAGCATTTT. Translating it yields CASSAGRDRGPQHF.

The chain uses TRBV6-2 or TRBV6-3 and TRBJ2-7; D is perhaps TRBD2 (6 bases). This CDR3 spans 16 amino acids. V dropped 4 bases and J dropped 2 bases, with 18 bases sitting between them. Germline assignment: CDR1 MNHEY and CDR2 SVGEGT. The chain's CDR3 is CASSSPPPEGPYEQYF. The CDR3 DNA follows: TGTGCCAGCAGTTCGCCTCCGCCGGAGGGCCCCTACGAGCAGTACTTC.

The gene calls are TRBV9 and TRBJ2-1; the match to TRBD2 covers 10 bases. The junction had 3 bases not matched to a gene; V was cut back by 4 bases and J by 2 bases. Germline CDR1 SGDLS, CDR2 YYNGEE. The CDR3 covers 15 residues. The CDR3 DNA follows: TGTGCCAGCAGCCAGCGGGAGGGCACCTACAATGAGCAGTTCTTC. This codes for CASSQREGTYNEQFF.

The V call is TRBV28, the J call TRBJ2-7; 8 bases map to TRBD1. Trimming removed 5 bases from V and 3 bases from J; junction bases left unmatched: 6. Germline V lookup: CDR1 MDHEN, CDR2 SYDVKM. The CDR3 has 14 amino acids. The chain's CDR3 is CASSNRGSNYEQYF. As DNA, the CDR3 is TGTGCCAGCAGTAACAGGGGGAGCAACTACGAGCAGTACTTC. Drawing the rest from reference TRBV28 and TRBJ2-7, the complete variable domain is DVKVTQSSRYLVKRTGEKVFLECVQDMDHENMFWYRQDPGLGLRLIYFSYDVKMKEKGDIPEGYSVSREKKERFSLILESASTNQTSMYLCASSNRGSNYEQYFGPGTRLTVT.